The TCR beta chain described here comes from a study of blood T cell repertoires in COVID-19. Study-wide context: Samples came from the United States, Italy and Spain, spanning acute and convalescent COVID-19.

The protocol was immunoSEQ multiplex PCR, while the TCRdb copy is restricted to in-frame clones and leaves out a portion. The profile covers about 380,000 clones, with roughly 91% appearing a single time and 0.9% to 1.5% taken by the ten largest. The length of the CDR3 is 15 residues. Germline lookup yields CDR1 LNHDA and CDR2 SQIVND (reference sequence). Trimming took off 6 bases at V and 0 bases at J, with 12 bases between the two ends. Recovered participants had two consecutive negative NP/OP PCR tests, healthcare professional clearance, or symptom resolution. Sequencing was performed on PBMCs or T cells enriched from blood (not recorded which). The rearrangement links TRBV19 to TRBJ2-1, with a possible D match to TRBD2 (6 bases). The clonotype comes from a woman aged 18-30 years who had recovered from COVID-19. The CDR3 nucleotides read TGTGCCAGTAGGGTGGGGGGTAGCTCCTACAATGAGCAGTTCTTC. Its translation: CASRVGGSSYNEQFF.